One and the same sample provided the 21 T cell receptor beta chains below, sequenced in a study of blood T cell repertoires in COVID-19 (dated by TCRdb to the early 2020s). The method was the immunoSEQ multiplex PCR assay. In its TCRdb copy, this immuneACCESS table keeps in-frame sequences only and misses some clones. Where compared with another copy, unresolved V genes explain less than half of these, and the others have no known cause. This sample has about 210,000 clones in its table, and approximately 84% of those were observed once. Jointly, the top ten make up around 7.8% of the sample. Sequencing was carried out using peripheral blood. These receptors all come from a woman older than 75 with COVID-19, enrolled during active disease.

Only a few counts were recorded for this clone. The gene calls are TRBV5-5 and TRBJ1-6; 7 nucleotides align to TRBD1. V trimming: 2 bases; J trimming: 0 bases; junction bases outside the gene matches: 11. From germline, CDR1 is SGHKS and CDR2 YYEKEE (reference sequence). CDR3 length: 19 amino acids. CDR3 sequence (DNA): TGTGCCAGCAGCTTAAGGACAGGATTCGGAGGCTCCTATAATTCACCCCTCCACTTT. It yields the protein CASSLRTGFGGSYNSPLHF.

V and J are TRBV9 and TRBJ2-6, with TRBD2 matching 9 bases. This CDR3 region has 17 residues. Per the germline V gene, CDR1 is SGDLS and CDR2 is YYNGEE. Germline trimming cut 4 bases from V and 0 bases from J; bases unmatched to any gene: 5. In nucleotides, the CDR3 is TGTGCCAGCAGCCCGCGGGGGGGCCACTCTGGGGCCAACGTCCTGACTTTC. Residues: CASSPRGGHSGANVLTF.

The chain employs TRBV11-2 and TRBJ2-5; D might be TRBD1 (5 bases). The V end was cut by 2 bases, the J end by 1 base, with 8 bases between. The CDR3 is 14 residues long. Germline V CDR1 and CDR2: SGHAT, FQNNGV. CDR3 loop: CASSLIGAQETQYF. The DNA of the CDR3 is TGTGCCAGCAGCTTAATTGGGGCCCAAGAGACCCAGTACTTC. Full variable domain (outside the CDR3, taken from reference TRBV11-2 and TRBJ2-5): EAGVAQSPRYKIIEKRQSVAFWCNPISGHATLYWYQQILGQGPKLLIQFQNNGVVDDSQLPKDRFSAERLKGVDSTLKIQPAKLEDSAVYLCASSLIGAQETQYFGPGTRLLVL.

This chain uses TRBV6-6 with TRBJ2-1, with D possibly matching TRBD2 (6 bases). This CDR3 contains 16 residues. Germline CDR1 reads MNHNY; CDR2 reads SVGAGI (reference sequence). V lost 7 bases and J 1 base, leaving 17 bases between the germline ends. The CDR3 reads CASNSGTLGSYNEQFF. The CDR3 nucleotides read TGTGCCAGCAACTCCGGGACTTTAGGTTCCTACAATGAGCAGTTCTTC.

This clone showed up just a few times. The rearrangement links TRBV5-5 to TRBJ1-5; D not certain. V dropped 0 bases and J dropped 3 bases, with 10 bases sitting between them. CDR1 is SGHKS, CDR2 YYEKEE, per germline (reference sequence). The CDR3 contains 15 residues. CDR3 in amino acids: CASSLGSRYNQPQHF. The DNA for the CDR3 is TGTGCCAGCAGCTTGGGTTCTAGGTACAATCAGCCCCAGCATTTT.

As regards this clone: An end of the junction does not agree with germline; a read error may underlie this. The chain carries TRBV7-7 and TRBJ2-2; no clear D. CDR3 length: 12 residues. The germline CDR1 and CDR2 sequences are SSHAT and FNYEAQ (reference sequence). This chain's CDR3 is CASSLTSGELFF. The CDR3 DNA reads as TGTGCTAGCAGCTTAACATCCGGGGAGCTGTTTTTT.

V and J are TRBV9 and TRBJ2-3, with unresolved D. The length of the CDR3 is 13 residues. The V gene's germline CDR1 is SGDLS and CDR2 YYNGEE. Trimming took off 2 bases at V and 4 bases at J, with 8 bases between the two ends. This CDR3 is CASSVMGPDTQYF. CDR3 bases: TGTGCCAGCAGCGTTATGGGCCCAGATACGCAGTATTTT. The full variable domain, in which reference TRBV9 and TRBJ2-3 provide the parts outside the CDR3, is DSGVTQTPKHLITATGQRVTLRCSPRSGDLSVYWYQQSLDQGLQFLIQYYNGEERAKGNILERFSAQQFPDLHSELNLSSLELGDSALYFCASSVMGPDTQYFGPGTRLTVL.

The chain combines TRBV5-8 with TRBJ2-5; the D is unclear. Trimming cost V 0 bases and J 5 bases, with 17 bases left between them. The CDR3 runs to 16 residues. The germline V gene encodes CDR1 SGHTS and CDR2 YDEGEE. CDR3 nucleotides: TGTGCCAGCAGCTTGGCCGAATCCAGGTGGAAGGAGACCCAGTACTTC. Its translation: CASSLAESRWKETQYF.

This chain connects TRBV18 to TRBJ2-6, with unresolved D. In germline, CDR1 is KGHSH, CDR2 LQKENI. The CDR3 length is 17 residues. V gave up 3 bases and J gave up 0 bases, with 12 bases separating them. The CDR3 spells CASSPRWRSSGANVLTF. The CDR3 region has the DNA TGTGCCAGCTCACCGCGGTGGAGAAGCTCTGGGGCCAACGTCCTGACTTTC.

V is TRBV30 and J is TRBJ2-1; D perhaps matches TRBD1 (5 bases). Germline V CDR1 and CDR2: GTSNPN, SVGIG (reference sequence). This CDR3 is 13 amino acids long. Trimming removed 4 bases from V and 6 bases from J, with 13 bases in between. The CDR3 DNA sequence: TGTGCCTGGAATCCAGGGCTAAGCAATGAGCAGTTCTTC. Its translation is CAWNPGLSNEQFF. The full variable domain, completed using reference TRBV30 and TRBJ2-1, is SQTIHQWPATLVQPVGSPLSLECTVEGTSNPNLYWYRQAAGRGLQLLFYSVGIGQISSEVPQNLSASRPQDRQFILSSKKLLLSDSGFYLCAWNPGLSNEQFFGPGTRLTVL.

CDR3 sequence (DNA): TGTGCCAGCAGCTCAGTGAACACTGAAGCTTTCTTT. Protein sequence: CASSSVNTEAFF. The chain is built from TRBV6-2 or TRBV6-3 and TRBJ1-1, with D unclear. CDR1 is MNHEY, CDR2 SVGEGT, per germline. The CDR3 length is 12 residues. V dropped 6 bases and J dropped 0 bases, with 5 bases sitting between them.

The chain combines TRBV7-9 with TRBJ2-7; 7 bases map to TRBD2. This CDR3 contains 15 residues. The V gene's germline CDR1 is SEHNR and CDR2 FQNEAQ (reference sequence). The junction had 11 bases not matched to a gene; V was cut back by 5 bases and J by 4 bases. This chain's CDR3 is CASSNRLAQPYEQYF. As DNA, the CDR3 is TGTGCCAGCAGCAACAGACTAGCCCAACCTTACGAGCAGTACTTC. Complete variable domain (other parts from reference TRBV7-9 and TRBJ2-7): DTGVSQNPRHKITKRGQNVTFRCDPISEHNRLYWYRQTLGQGPEFLTYFQNEAQLEKSRLLSDRFSAERPKGSFSTLEIQRTEQGDSAMYLCASSNRLAQPYEQYFGPGTRLTVT.

CDR3 sequence (DNA): TGTGCCAGCAGTTTAAGCAGGGCCAGCAACTATGGCTACACCTTC. Amino acids: CASSLSRASNYGYTF. The J gene is TRBJ1-2, the V gene TRBV6-5, with D perhaps TRBD1 (5 bases). V lost 4 bases and J lost 2, with 14 bases in between. This CDR3 is 15 amino acids long. Germline loops: CDR1 MNHEY, CDR2 SVGAGI.

The chain uses TRBV9 and TRBJ1-3; the D gene is possibly TRBD1 (6 bases). Germline lookup yields CDR1 SGDLS and CDR2 YYNGEE. V was trimmed by 1 base and J by 1 base, leaving 18 bases between them. The CDR3 is made up of 18 amino acids. CDR3 DNA: TGTGCCAGCAGCGTATCCCCGACAGGAGCCGATTCTGGAAACACCATATATTTT. Translated, it gives CASSVSPTGADSGNTIYF.

This clone was recorded once. The chain recombines TRBV5-1 with TRBJ1-6, with D possibly being TRBD1 (5 bases). CDR3 length: 13 residues. The ends were cut back, 0 bases at V and 7 bases at J, with 5 bases in the middle. Germline-derived CDR1 and CDR2 are SGHRS and YFSETQ. The CDR3 nucleotides are TGCGCCAGCAGCTTGGACAGGAATTCACCCCTCCACTTT. As protein: CASSLDRNSPLHF.

This sequence joins TRBV20-1 and TRBJ1-3, with TRBD1 matching 8 bases. This CDR3 has 17 amino acids. Trimming took 3 bases from V and 7 from J; bases not matched to a gene: 17. In germline, CDR1 is DFQATT, CDR2 SNEGSKA (reference sequence). CDR3 sequence: CSASRASAQGARNTIYF. In nucleotides, the CDR3 is TGCAGTGCTAGTCGCGCTTCGGCTCAGGGGGCTCGGAACACCATATATTTT.

Of note for this clone: Its ends do not fully match the called genes, so a read error is possible. This chain joins TRBV11-3 and TRBJ2-1; TRBD1 matches 11 bases. This CDR3 is built from 14 residues. CDR1 is SGHNT, CDR2 YENEEA, per germline. The CDR3, as DNA: TGTGCCAGCAGTTTAGGACAGGGGGCGCACGAGCAGTTCTTC. It encodes CASSLGQGAHEQFF. Drawing the rest from reference TRBV11-3 and TRBJ2-1, the complete variable domain is EAGVVQSPRYKIIEKKQPVAFWCNPISGHNTLYWYLQNLGQGPELLIRYENEEAVDDSQLPKDRFSAERLKGVDSTLKIQPAELGDSAVYLCASSLGQGAHEQFFGPGTRLTVL.

This chain connects TRBV21-1 to TRBJ2-7; whether TRBD1, the table's D call, matches the DNA was not checked. TRBV21-1 is reported as a pseudogene. The CDR3 length is 16 residues. The CDR3 DNA is TGTGCCAGCAGCTCCCCAGGGGGCCTACGCCCCTACGAGCAGTACTTC. Translated: CASSSPGGLRPYEQYF.

Only one count was recorded for this clone. The J gene is TRBJ2-7, the V gene TRBV5-5; 11 nucleotides agree with TRBD2. With 4 bases clipped from V and 1 base from J, the junction kept 7 bases outside the gene matches. CDR1 and CDR2 from the germline V gene are SGHKS and YYEKEE (reference sequence). The CDR3 is 16 residues long. CDR3 loop: CASSRLAGGLSYEQYF. In DNA, the CDR3 is TGTGCCAGCAGCAGGCTAGCGGGGGGACTTTCCTACGAGCAGTACTTC.

Of note for this clone: A junction end diverges from the germline sequence, so it may reflect a read error. V usage is TRBV3-1 (or the pseudogene TRBV3-2) and J usage is TRBJ2-4; 15 bases fit TRBD2. Germline V gene lookup returns CDR1 LGHDT and CDR2 YNNKEL (reference sequence). There are 18 residues in the CDR3. The CDR3 sequence: CARSQGGLAGGYKNIQYF. CDR3 nucleotide sequence: TGTGCCCGCAGCCAAGGGGGACTAGCGGGGGGATACAAAAACATTCAGTACTTC.

With regard to this clone: Germline is not matched at one junction end, which may reflect a read error. The chain joins TRBV6-5 to TRBJ1-5; 8 bases match TRBD1. Germline V lookup: CDR1 MNHEY, CDR2 SVGAGI. CDR3 length: 14 residues. The CDR3 DNA follows: TGTACCAGCTCCGGGGACAGGAATAATCAGCCCCAGCATTTT. It specifies CTSSGDRNNQPQHF.